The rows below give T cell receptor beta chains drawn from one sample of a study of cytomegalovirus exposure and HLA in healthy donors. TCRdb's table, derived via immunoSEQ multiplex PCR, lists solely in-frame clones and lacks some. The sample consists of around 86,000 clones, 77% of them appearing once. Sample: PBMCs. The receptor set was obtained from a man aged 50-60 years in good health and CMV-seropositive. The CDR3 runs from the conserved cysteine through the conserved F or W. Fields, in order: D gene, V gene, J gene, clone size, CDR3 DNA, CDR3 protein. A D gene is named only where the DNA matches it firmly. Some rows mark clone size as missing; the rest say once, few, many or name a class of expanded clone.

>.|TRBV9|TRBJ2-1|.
TGTGCCAGCGCCCTCGATCGGAATGAGCAGTTCTTC
CASALDRNEQFF
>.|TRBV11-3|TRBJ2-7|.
TGTGCCAGCAGCTTAGGAGGGCAGGGGACCTACGAGCAGTACTTC
CASSLGGQGTYEQYF
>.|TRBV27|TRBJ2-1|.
TGTGCCAGCAGTTTGAACTTTTTCAATGAGCAGTTCTTC
CASSLNFFNEQFF
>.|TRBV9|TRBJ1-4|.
TGTGCCAGCAGCTCCGCGGGGGAAAAACTGTTTTTT
CASSSAGEKLFF
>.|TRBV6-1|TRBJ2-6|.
TGTGCCAGCAACCTAAGGGCCTCTGGGGCCAACGGCCTGACTTTC
CASNLRASGANGLTF
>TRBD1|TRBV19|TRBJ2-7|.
TGTGCCAGTAACTCTGGGACAGGGTTCCACGAGCAGTACTTC
CASNSGTGFHEQYF
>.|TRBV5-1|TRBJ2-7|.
TGCGCCAGCAGCACCCAGGACTCAATATCCTACGAGCAGTACTTC
CASSTQDSISYEQYF
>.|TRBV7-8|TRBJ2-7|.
TGTGCCAGCAGCTTACCCGACAGGGAGGTGGACTACGAGCAGTACTTC
CASSLPDREVDYEQYF
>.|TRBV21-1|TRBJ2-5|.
TGTGCCAGCAGCCCCCCGGGGTTCCCCCGTGATCAAGAGACCCAGTACTTC
CASSPPGFPRDQETQYF
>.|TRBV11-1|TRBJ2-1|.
TGTGCCAGCAGCATGAGGAATGAGCAGTTCTTC
CASSMRNEQFF
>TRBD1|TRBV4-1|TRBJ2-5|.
TGCGCCAGCCGACGACAGGGCGGGCGAGAGACCCAGTACTTC
CASRRQGGRETQYF
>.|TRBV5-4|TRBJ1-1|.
TGTGCCAGCAGTGAGGTCCGCAATGGGAACACTGAAGCTTTCTTT
CASSEVRNGNTEAFF
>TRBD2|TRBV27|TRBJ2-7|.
TGTGCCAGCAAACTAGCGGGAAGCTACGAGCAGTACTTC
CASKLAGSYEQYF
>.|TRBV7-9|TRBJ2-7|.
TGTGCCAGCACCCTTACAGGGTATGCGGACGAGCAGTACTTC
CASTLTGYADEQYF
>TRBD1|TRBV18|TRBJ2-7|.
TGTGCCAGCTCAGAAACAGGGGACTCCTACGAGCAGTACTTC
CASSETGDSYEQYF
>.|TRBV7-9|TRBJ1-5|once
TGTGCCAGCAGCCCTTCGGCGGAACCCCAGCATTTT
CASSPSAEPQHF
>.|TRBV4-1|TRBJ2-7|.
TGCGCCAGCAGCCTTCGACTAGAGGCACCCTACGAGCAGTACTTC
CASSLRLEAPYEQYF
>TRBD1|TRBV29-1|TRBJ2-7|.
TGCAGCGTTGGCCTGGACAGGATGCAGTACTTC
CSVGLDRMQYF
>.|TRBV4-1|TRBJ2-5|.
TGCGCCAGCAGCCAAGGGCAAATGAAGACCCAGTACTTC
CASSQGQMKTQYF
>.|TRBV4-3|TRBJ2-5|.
TGCGCCAGCAGCCAAGATTTGGCTAGCGTCGGGACCCAGTACTTC
CASSQDLASVGTQYF
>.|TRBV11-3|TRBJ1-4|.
TGTGCCAGCAGCCTCTTATCAACTAATGAAAAACTGTTTTTT
CASSLLSTNEKLFF
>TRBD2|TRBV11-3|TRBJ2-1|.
TGTGCCAGCAGCTTGCGGGATGTCGGCGGGAGGGCCTTGGATGAGCAGTTCTTC
CASSLRDVGGRALDEQFF
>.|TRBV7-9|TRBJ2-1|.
TGTGCCAGCAGCTTTAGGAGGGCGAATGAGCAGTTCTTC
CASSFRRANEQFF
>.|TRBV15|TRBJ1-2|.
TGTGCCACCAGCAGGCGGGGAGATGGCTATGGCTACACCTTC
CATSRRGDGYGYTF
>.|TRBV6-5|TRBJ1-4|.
TGTGCCAGCAGTTACAACGGGGGGCGAGGTGAAAAACTGTTTTTT
CASSYNGGRGEKLFF
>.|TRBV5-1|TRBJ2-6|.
TGCGCCAGCAGGGTCACCTTTGGGCTCTCTGGGGCCAACGTCCTGACTTTC
CASRVTFGLSGANVLTF
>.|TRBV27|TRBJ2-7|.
TGTGCCAGCAGCCCGTTTGCGGGGGCCTTCCACGAGCAGTACTTC
CASSPFAGAFHEQYF
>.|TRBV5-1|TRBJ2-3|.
TGCGCCAGCAGCCAAGGAGGGGGCGCAGATACGCAGTATTTT
CASSQGGGADTQYF
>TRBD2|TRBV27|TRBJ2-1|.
TGTGCCAGCAGTTTATTGGGCGGGAGAGGGAATGAGCAGTTCTTC
CASSLLGGRGNEQFF